The 8 T cell receptor beta chains below all came from one sample that was sequenced in a study of early T cells in non-severe SARS-CoV-2 infection. TCRdb re-called the 5' RACE reads through MiXCR, storing one row per CDR3 protein. The sample includes 100,000 to 130,000 distinct CDR3 sequences, around 10% of them seen just once. Specimen: whole blood. These receptors were taken from an adult who was a healthcare worker with PCR-confirmed SARS-CoV-2 infection or an uninfected control (not recorded which).

The V call is TRBV10-3, the J call TRBJ2-7, with no clear D. V lost 8 bases to trimming and J lost 3 bases, with 14 bases between them. The CDR3 length is 13 residues. Germline V gene sequence: CDR1 ENHRY, CDR2 SYGVKD. The CDR3 DNA sequence: TGTGCCATCCAATTGGGAACCGACTACGAGCAGTACTTC. Residues: CAIQLGTDYEQYF.

This clonotype was found many times. The chain has TRBV6-1 and TRBJ2-6; D uncertain. Germline V gene sequence: CDR1 MNHNS, CDR2 SASEGT. The V gene lost 3 bases and the J gene lost 0 bases, with 3 bases spanning the gap. CDR3 length: 14 residues. DNA for the CDR3: TGTGCCAGCAGTGAGGTCTCTGGGGCCAACGTCCTGACTTTC. It specifies CASSEVSGANVLTF.

To note about this clonotype: A single base separates this from a much larger clone, so it may be a read error. Given the absence of the conserved phenylalanine or tryptophan at the CDR3 end, a read error is likely. V and J are TRBV20-1 and TRBJ2-7; D is ambiguous. Trimming pared 6 bases from V and 2 bases from J, leaving 14 bases between. The CDR3 is 13 residues long. Germline V gives CDR1 DFQATT, CDR2 SNEGSKA (reference sequence). As DNA, the CDR3 is TGCAGTGCCCCCCTTGGTAACACCTACGAGCAGTACATC. Residues: CSAPLGNTYEQYI.

This clonotype was seen at least ten times. This chain links TRBV7-9 with TRBJ2-2; D gene uncertain. The V gene lost 3 bases and the J gene lost 7 bases, with 9 bases spanning the gap. Germline V CDR1 and CDR2: SEHNR, FQNEAQ (reference sequence). The CDR3 is 13 residues long. DNA of the CDR3: TGTGCCAGCAGCTTGGTCGGCGACGGGGAGCTGTTTTTT. It yields the protein CASSLVGDGELFF.

V gene TRBV4-1 combines with J gene TRBJ1-1; TRBD1 is a possible D gene (5 bases). This CDR3 comprises 15 residues. Deletions cut 0 bases from V and 5 bases from J, with 13 bases between. Germline CDR1 is MGHRA and CDR2 is YSYEKL. The CDR3 nucleotides read TGCGCCAGCAGCCAAGATTTCAGGGTGGGGACTGAAGCTTTCTTT. Amino acid sequence: CASSQDFRVGTEAFF.

This clonotype has only a few counts. The chain has TRBV28 and TRBJ2-2, with D perhaps TRBD2 (6 bases). The CDR3 is 15 amino acids. The germline gives CDR1 MDHEN, CDR2 SYDVKM. The germline V and J ends were trimmed by 3 bases and 3 bases, with 11 bases remaining between them. For the CDR3, the DNA is TGTGCCAGCAGTTTCGGAGGGGCGGACACCGGGGAGCTGTTTTTT. As protein: CASSFGGADTGELFF.

This chain uses TRBV4-2 with TRBJ1-2; TRBD1 agrees at 8 bases. CDR1 is LGHNA, CDR2 YNFKEQ, per germline. This CDR3 has 16 amino acids. The V gene end was trimmed by 0 bases and the J gene end by 2 bases; junction bases not matched to a gene: 5. CDR3 in DNA: TGTGCCAGCAGCCAAGATCCGGGACAGGTGAACTATGGCTACACCTTC. It is translated as CASSQDPGQVNYGYTF.

The chain couples TRBV20-1 to TRBJ2-7, with 10 bases identical to TRBD2. CDR3 length: 14 residues. Germline CDR1 is DFQATT and CDR2 is SNEGSKA (reference sequence). The V segment lost 3 bases and the J segment 5 bases; nucleotides outside the gene matches: 7. The CDR3 is CSASPLAGAHEQYF. For the CDR3, the DNA is TGCAGTGCTAGTCCCCTAGCGGGAGCTCACGAGCAGTACTTC.